The rows below give T cell receptor beta chains drawn from one sample of a study of cytomegalovirus exposure and HLA in healthy donors. TCRdb's table, derived via immunoSEQ multiplex PCR, lists solely in-frame clones and lacks some. Among about 190,000 clones listed, roughly 81% were seen once. Input material: PBMCs. These receptors were obtained from a woman under 40 in good health and CMV-seropositive. The conserved cysteine and the conserved F or W are not part of the CDR3 here. The D gene is left open where the match is weak.

D gene: TRBD1; V gene: TRBV9; CDR3 protein: ASSVWTGGGEQY
D gene: TRBD1; V gene: TRBV4-1; CDR3 protein: ASSQQTGGDVDEQY
D gene: NA; V gene: TRBV28; CDR3 protein: ASTLPGVGETQY
D gene: NA; V gene: TRBV6-5; CDR3 protein: ASSYSGGQANYEQY
D gene: TRBD1; V gene: TRBV19; CDR3 protein: ASKDRGRSTDTQY
D gene: TRBD2; V gene: TRBV7-7; CDR3 protein: ASSFRAGGETQY
D gene: TRBD1; V gene: TRBV7-2; CDR3 protein: ASSVDRRSTEAF
D gene: TRBD2; V gene: TRBV5-4; CDR3 protein: ASSSGTSLNEQF
D gene: TRBD2; V gene: TRBV10-3; CDR3 protein: AISERAGLNEQF
D gene: NA; V gene: TRBV6-1; CDR3 protein: ASSTYRPPYEQY
D gene: TRBD2; V gene: TRBV10-3; CDR3 protein: AIGLAGPDTQY
D gene: TRBD1; V gene: TRBV19; CDR3 protein: ASSPRDRPYEQY
D gene: NA; V gene: TRBV27; CDR3 protein: ASRGPENIQY
D gene: NA; V gene: TRBV9; CDR3 protein: ASSVVLSGANVLT
D gene: TRBD2; V gene: TRBV2; CDR3 protein: ASSEGSLAGPYNEQF
D gene: NA; V gene: TRBV19; CDR3 protein: ASSIVAGAREQY
D gene: TRBD1; V gene: TRBV6-1; CDR3 protein: ASSGTGPMGEAF
D gene: NA; V gene: TRBV2; CDR3 protein: ASSRTGNNEQF
D gene: TRBD1; V gene: TRBV4-2; CDR3 protein: ASSQDEGARSPLH
D gene: NA; V gene: TRBV6-5; CDR3 protein: ASRRFDTQY
D gene: TRBD1; V gene: TRBV2; CDR3 protein: ASSDRGHEQY
D gene: TRBD2; V gene: TRBV2; CDR3 protein: ASSEGAGGDTQY
D gene: NA; V gene: TRBV4-1; CDR3 protein: ASSQVRLVEQY
D gene: NA; V gene: TRBV7-8; CDR3 protein: ASSFIVQGLTSSTDTQY
D gene: NA; V gene: TRBV6-1; CDR3 protein: ASSEVRAMDEQY
D gene: NA; V gene: TRBV18; CDR3 protein: ASSPNMGTIGPEAF
D gene: NA; V gene: TRBV11-2; CDR3 protein: ASSLGRAGEAF
D gene: NA; V gene: TRBV21-1; CDR3 protein: ASMTLGTGLNEKLF
D gene: TRBD2; V gene: TRBV14; CDR3 protein: ASSQGTSGRARNEQF
D gene: TRBD2; V gene: TRBV10-1; CDR3 protein: ASSDIASGSYGEQF
D gene: NA; V gene: TRBV5-4; CDR3 protein: ASSLEGGGSPLH